Listed below are T cell receptor beta chains from one sample, sequenced in a study of blood T cell repertoires in COVID-19. Assay used: immunoSEQ multiplex PCR; TCRdb lists only in-frame clones, some missing. Among about 220,000 clones listed, 86% were seen once. Sequencing was done on a sample of PBMCs or T cells enriched from blood (not recorded which). Every receptor here comes from a woman between 40 and 55 years old with acute COVID-19. Each CDR3 is given with its conserved first and last residue. The D gene is left open where the match is weak. Rows give clone size only sometimes, using once, few, many, or a class for an expanded clone.

d_gene	v_gene	j_gene	abundance	CDR3aa	CDR3nt
-	TRBV9	TRBJ2-7	once	CASSVLADSYEQYF	TGTGCCAGCAGCGTCCTAGCAGATTCCTACGAGCAGTACTTC
-	TRBV30	TRBJ1-1	once	CAWKAALADTEAFF	TGTGCCTGGAAGGCGGCCCTGGCGGATACTGAAGCTTTCTTT
-	TRBV3-1/TRBV3-2	TRBJ1-2	-	CASSQAQHNYGYTF	TGTGCCAGCAGCCAAGCACAGCATAACTATGGCTACACCTTC
-	TRBV20-1	TRBJ2-3	-	CSASRRAEPVSTDTQYF	TGCAGTGCTAGTCGCCGTGCCGAACCAGTTAGCACAGATACGCAGTATTTT
-	TRBV27	TRBJ1-3	few	CASSLSSFAGNTIYF	TGTGCCAGCAGTTTATCCTCGTTTGCTGGAAACACCATATATTTT
-	TRBV27	TRBJ1-6	-	CASSLVRDRGSPLHF	TGTGCCAGCAGTTTGGTAAGGGATAGGGGTTCACCCCTCCACTTT
-	TRBV7-9	TRBJ1-2	-	CASSLEGEGGYTF	TGTGCCAGCAGCTTAGAGGGGGAAGGAGGCTACACCTTC
TRBD2	TRBV5-1	TRBJ2-1	-	CASSLPGLTGGNEQFF	TGCGCCAGCAGCTTACCGGGACTAACGGGAGGGAATGAGCAGTTCTTC
TRBD1	TRBV12-5	TRBJ2-5	few	CASGLTGVETQYF	TGTGCTAGTGGTCTGACAGGGGTCGAGACCCAGTACTTC
TRBD1	TRBV7-9	TRBJ1-4	-	CASSQTGDRGEKLFF	TGTGCCAGCAGCCAAACGGGGGACAGGGGTGAAAAACTGTTTTTT
-	TRBV9	TRBJ1-1	-	CASSGSNTEAFF	TGTGCCAGCAGCGGGAGCAACACTGAAGCTTTCTTT
-	TRBV7-2	TRBJ1-1	once	CASSQAVGTEAFF	TGTGCCAGCAGCCAAGCGGTAGGCACTGAAGCTTTCTTT
-	TRBV5-1	TRBJ2-5	-	CASRRDSQETQYF	TGCGCCAGCAGGAGGGACTCTCAAGAGACCCAGTACTTC
-	TRBV12-3/TRBV12-4	TRBJ2-5	-	CASSFGETQYF	TGTGCCAGCAGTTTCGGAGAGACCCAGTACTTC
-	TRBV19	TRBJ1-1	-	CASSQAFRTEAFF	TGTGCCAGTAGCCAGGCGTTTCGCACTGAAGCTTTCTTT
TRBD1	TRBV9	TRBJ1-3	-	CASSAQWQGAGNTIYF	TGTGCCAGCAGCGCTCAGTGGCAGGGGGCCGGAAACACCATATATTTT
-	TRBV5-6	TRBJ2-2	-	CASSHQVVRNTGELFF	TGTGCCAGCAGCCACCAGGTAGTCCGAAACACCGGGGAGCTGTTTTTT
TRBD1	TRBV11-2	TRBJ1-2	-	CASSLSTGNYGYTF	TGTGCCAGCAGCTTATCGACAGGGAACTATGGCTACACCTTC
-	TRBV9	TRBJ1-3	-	CASREGASSGNTIYF	TGTGCCAGCAGAGAGGGCGCAAGCTCTGGAAACACCATATATTTT
-	TRBV5-4	TRBJ1-2	-	CASRLAGPLYGYTF	TGTGCCAGCAGGCTGGCAGGGCCTCTCTATGGCTACACCTTC
-	TRBV2	TRBJ1-4	-	CASSEAITLATNEKLFF	TGTGCCAGCAGTGAAGCAATCACACTAGCAACTAATGAAAAACTGTTTTTT
TRBD1	TRBV6-4	TRBJ1-1	once	CASSGSTGGEAFF	TGTGCCAGCAGTGGCTCCACAGGGGGAGAAGCTTTCTTT
TRBD1	TRBV14	TRBJ2-6	-	CASSQAGDGRGFSGANVLTF	TGTGCCAGCAGCCAAGCCGGGGACGGCAGGGGGTTCTCTGGGGCCAACGTCCTGACTTTC
TRBD1	TRBV9	TRBJ2-1	-	CASSVSPGTGGTGEQFF	TGTGCCAGCAGCGTATCCCCTGGGACAGGGGGTACGGGCGAGCAGTTCTTC
-	TRBV9	TRBJ2-7	once	CASSPGHFPYEQYF	TGTGCCAGCAGCCCGGGACACTTCCCCTACGAGCAGTACTTC
TRBD1	TRBV3-1/TRBV3-2	TRBJ1-2	once	CASRPKGTESYGYTF	TGTGCCAGCAGACCTAAGGGGACAGAAAGCTATGGCTACACCTTC
TRBD2	TRBV6-2/TRBV6-3	TRBJ2-7	-	CASSYSALAGGDEQYF	TGTGCCAGCAGTTACTCGGCCCTAGCGGGGGGAGACGAGCAGTACTTC
-	TRBV4-3	TRBJ1-4	-	CASSQELGARSEKLFF	TGCGCCAGCAGCCAAGAACTGGGGGCCAGGTCCGAAAAACTGTTTTTT
TRBD1	TRBV13	TRBJ1-1	few	CASSHQRGRNTEAFF	TGTGCCAGCAGCCACCAAAGGGGGCGGAACACTGAAGCTTTCTTT
-	TRBV12-3/TRBV12-4	TRBJ1-2	-	CASSLATGSGYTF	TGTGCCAGCAGCTTGGCAACAGGGTCTGGCTACACCTTC
-	TRBV12-3/TRBV12-4	TRBJ1-2	-	CASSLGHYGYTF	TGTGCCAGCAGTTTGGGGCACTATGGCTACACCTTC
-	TRBV7-3	TRBJ2-1	-	CASSYGRGEQFF	TGTGCCAGCAGCTATGGCCGGGGGGAGCAGTTCTTC
-	TRBV7-9	TRBJ1-2	-	CASSLVWRTNYGYTF	TGTGCCAGCAGCTTAGTTTGGAGAACTAACTATGGCTACACCTTC
-	TRBV6-4	TRBJ2-3	-	CASSDSSDTQYF	TGTGCCAGCAGTGACTCTTCGGATACGCAGTATTTT
-	TRBV29-1	TRBJ1-2	-	CSVGTSAGYTF	TGCAGCGTGGGGACATCCGCCGGCTACACCTTC
TRBD1	TRBV5-6	TRBJ1-2	-	CASSWGQGDYTF	TGTGCCAGCAGCTGGGGACAGGGGGACTACACCTTC
-	TRBV6-4	TRBJ1-1	-	CAPPRFQIGATEAFF	TGTGCCCCCCCTCGATTCCAAATAGGGGCCACTGAAGCTTTCTTT
-	TRBV5-4	TRBJ2-2	-	CASSPQGSYTGELFF	TGTGCCAGCAGCCCCCAGGGTAGTTATACCGGGGAGCTGTTTTTT
TRBD2	TRBV12-5	TRBJ2-5	-	CASGILEASGGLNF	TGTGCTAGTGGCATTTTGGAGGCTAGCGGGGGGCTCAACTTC
TRBD1	TRBV6-5	TRBJ2-1	-	CASNKGALYNEQFF	TGTGCCAGCAACAAGGGGGCTCTTTACAATGAGCAGTTCTTC
-	TRBV15	TRBJ1-2	few	CATSRAQGRYGYTF	TGTGCCACCAGCAGAGCGCAGGGGCGCTATGGCTACACCTTC
-	TRBV29-1	TRBJ1-1	-	CSVAAGMRYTEAFF	TGCAGCGTGGCGGCAGGGATGAGGTACACTGAAGCTTTCTTT
-	TRBV7-2	TRBJ1-1	-	CASSPGRRQRINTEAFF	TGTGCCAGCAGCCCCGGAAGGAGACAGCGCATAAACACTGAAGCTTTCTTT
-	TRBV19	TRBJ1-2	few	CASSSRTDINYGYTF	TGTGCCAGTAGTTCCCGGACAGACATTAACTATGGCTACACCTTC